The rows below give T cell receptor beta chains drawn from one sample of a study of OX40 agonist ivuxolimab in advanced cancers. Profiled with immunoSEQ multiplex PCR; TCRdb holds only in-frame clones, not every one. Here the sample spans about 77,000 clones, about 90% being singletons. The sequencing here drew on CD4+ or CD8+ T cells sorted from blood, taken in a trial of the OX40 agonist ivuxolimab. These receptors were obtained from an adult with an advanced solid tumor such as melanoma, head and neck, liver or kidney cancer. CDR3s include the opening cysteine and the closing phenylalanine or tryptophan. Each record gives: D gene, V gene, J gene, clone size, CDR3 protein, CDR3 DNA. The D gene is left open where the match is weak. Clone size is stated in some rows and not others, as once, few, many or a class when expanded.

d_call: NA; v_call: TRBV6-5; j_call: TRBJ2-5; clone_size: once; cdr3_aa: CASSTHETQYF; cdr3_nt: TGTGCCAGCAGTACGCATGAGACCCAGTACTTC
d_call: TRBD2; v_call: TRBV18; j_call: TRBJ2-1; clone_size: NA; cdr3_aa: CASSLGTSGNSYNEQFF; cdr3_nt: TGTGCCAGCTCACTCGGGACTAGCGGGAACTCCTACAATGAGCAGTTCTTC
d_call: TRBD1; v_call: TRBV6-5; j_call: TRBJ2-7; clone_size: NA; cdr3_aa: CASSYRDRGAYEQYF; cdr3_nt: TGTGCCAGCAGTTACCGGGACAGGGGGGCCTACGAGCAGTACTTC
d_call: NA; v_call: TRBV2; j_call: TRBJ2-2; clone_size: NA; cdr3_aa: CASLRSNTGELFF; cdr3_nt: TGTGCCAGCTTAAGGTCGAACACCGGGGAGCTGTTTTTT
d_call: TRBD1; v_call: TRBV6-6; j_call: TRBJ1-1; clone_size: NA; cdr3_aa: CASSFTGTGGFEAFF; cdr3_nt: TGTGCCAGCAGTTTTACCGGGACAGGAGGTTTCGAAGCTTTCTTT
d_call: TRBD2; v_call: TRBV2; j_call: TRBJ2-1; clone_size: NA; cdr3_aa: CASSFPGTSGGDSSYNEQFF; cdr3_nt: TGTGCCAGCAGTTTCCCCGGGACTAGCGGGGGGGATAGCTCCTACAATGAGCAGTTCTTC
d_call: TRBD2; v_call: TRBV9; j_call: TRBJ2-3; clone_size: NA; cdr3_aa: CASRGTGGLGDTQYF; cdr3_nt: TGTGCCAGCAGGGGCACGGGGGGGCTAGGAGATACGCAGTATTTT
d_call: TRBD1; v_call: TRBV18; j_call: TRBJ2-1; clone_size: NA; cdr3_aa: CASSWTQGHGYNEQFF; cdr3_nt: TGTGCCAGCTCCTGGACACAGGGGCATGGTTACAATGAGCAGTTCTTC
d_call: NA; v_call: TRBV28; j_call: TRBJ1-1; clone_size: NA; cdr3_aa: CASRDLDGLYTEAFF; cdr3_nt: TGTGCCAGCAGGGACCTGGACGGATTGTACACTGAAGCTTTCTTT
d_call: NA; v_call: TRBV7-9; j_call: TRBJ2-1; clone_size: NA; cdr3_aa: CASSLVVSQNEQFF; cdr3_nt: TGTGCCAGCAGCTTAGTAGTGTCGCAGAATGAGCAGTTCTTC
d_call: NA; v_call: TRBV10-3; j_call: TRBJ1-2; clone_size: NA; cdr3_aa: CAISDFAGESGYTF; cdr3_nt: TGTGCCATCAGTGACTTTGCAGGGGAAAGCGGCTACACCTTC
d_call: NA; v_call: TRBV11-1; j_call: TRBJ2-7; clone_size: NA; cdr3_aa: CASSNDRSDYEQYF; cdr3_nt: TGTGCCAGCAGCAACGACAGGTCAGACTACGAGCAGTACTTC
d_call: NA; v_call: TRBV14; j_call: TRBJ2-5; clone_size: NA; cdr3_aa: CASSAPAFGAQYF; cdr3_nt: TGTGCCAGCAGCGCCCCCGCGTTCGGGGCCCAGTACTTC
d_call: NA; v_call: TRBV6-1; j_call: TRBJ1-2; clone_size: NA; cdr3_aa: CASSEAIFYPLNYGYTF; cdr3_nt: TGTGCCAGCAGTGAAGCCATTTTTTACCCGCTTAACTATGGCTACACCTTC
d_call: TRBD1; v_call: TRBV6-6; j_call: TRBJ2-7; clone_size: NA; cdr3_aa: CASRDPGTGGDEQYF; cdr3_nt: TGTGCCAGCAGAGACCCCGGGACAGGGGGCGACGAGCAGTACTTC
d_call: NA; v_call: TRBV10-2; j_call: TRBJ2-3; clone_size: NA; cdr3_aa: CASKVADTQYF; cdr3_nt: TGCGCCAGCAAGGTCGCCGATACGCAGTATTTT
d_call: NA; v_call: TRBV6-1; j_call: TRBJ2-5; clone_size: NA; cdr3_aa: CASSALSGQETQYF; cdr3_nt: TGTGCCAGCAGTGCCCTTAGCGGCCAAGAGACCCAGTACTTC
d_call: NA; v_call: TRBV7-2; j_call: TRBJ2-3; clone_size: NA; cdr3_aa: CASSLGALGDTQYF; cdr3_nt: TGTGCCAGCAGCTTAGGAGCCCTCGGCGATACGCAGTATTTT
d_call: NA; v_call: TRBV11-3; j_call: TRBJ2-3; clone_size: NA; cdr3_aa: CASSLTRSTDTQYF; cdr3_nt: TGTGCCAGCAGCTTGACTAGAAGCACAGATACGCAGTATTTT
d_call: NA; v_call: TRBV28; j_call: TRBJ1-2; clone_size: few; cdr3_aa: CATGDNYYGYTF; cdr3_nt: TGTGCCACAGGGGACAACTACTATGGCTACACCTTC
d_call: TRBD1; v_call: TRBV18; j_call: TRBJ2-7; clone_size: NA; cdr3_aa: CASSQDRDDYEQYF; cdr3_nt: TGTGCCAGCTCACAGGACAGGGATGACTACGAGCAGTACTTC
d_call: TRBD1; v_call: TRBV6-1; j_call: TRBJ1-1; clone_size: NA; cdr3_aa: CASSGTGRNTEAFF; cdr3_nt: TGTGCCAGCAGTGGGACAGGGAGGAACACTGAAGCTTTCTTT
d_call: TRBD2; v_call: TRBV7-9; j_call: TRBJ2-3; clone_size: NA; cdr3_aa: CASSLGLALKSTDTQYF; cdr3_nt: TGTGCCAGCAGCTTAGGACTAGCGTTGAAGAGCACAGATACGCAGTATTTT
d_call: TRBD1; v_call: TRBV19; j_call: TRBJ1-5; clone_size: few; cdr3_aa: CASTPLSGQAAPQHF; cdr3_nt: TGTGCCAGTACCCCCCTGAGTGGACAGGCGGCGCCCCAGCATTTT
d_call: TRBD2; v_call: TRBV12-5; j_call: TRBJ2-1; clone_size: NA; cdr3_aa: CASGPGSGRAYNEQFF; cdr3_nt: TGTGCTAGTGGTCCCGGTAGCGGGAGGGCCTACAATGAGCAGTTCTTC
d_call: NA; v_call: TRBV5-1; j_call: TRBJ2-3; clone_size: NA; cdr3_aa: CASSGGQTSSTDTQYF; cdr3_nt: TGCGCCAGCAGCGGCGGTCAGACTTCTAGCACAGATACGCAGTATTTT
d_call: NA; v_call: TRBV28; j_call: TRBJ1-1; clone_size: NA; cdr3_aa: CASSSSGLHVELDMNTEAFF; cdr3_nt: TGTGCCAGCAGTTCTTCCGGGTTGCATGTAGAACTGGATATGAACACTGAAGCTTTCTTT
d_call: TRBD1; v_call: TRBV7-2; j_call: TRBJ1-3; clone_size: NA; cdr3_aa: CASSLAPRRGQGARGNTIYF; cdr3_nt: TGTGCCAGCAGCTTAGCTCCGAGGAGGGGACAGGGGGCGCGAGGAAACACCATATATTTT
d_call: TRBD2; v_call: TRBV29-1; j_call: TRBJ2-3; clone_size: NA; cdr3_aa: CSLGLAGGSDTQYF; cdr3_nt: TGCAGCCTGGGACTAGCGGGGGGGTCGGATACGCAGTATTTT
d_call: TRBD2; v_call: TRBV19; j_call: TRBJ2-2; clone_size: NA; cdr3_aa: CATNLRTSGPRELFF; cdr3_nt: TGTGCCACAAACCTGAGGACTAGCGGCCCGAGGGAGCTGTTTTTT
d_call: NA; v_call: TRBV5-1; j_call: TRBJ2-3; clone_size: NA; cdr3_aa: CASSLGGPRRGTDTQYF; cdr3_nt: TGCGCCAGCAGCTTGGGGGGGCCGCGCCGTGGCACAGATACGCAGTATTTT
d_call: NA; v_call: TRBV21-1; j_call: TRBJ2-5; clone_size: NA; cdr3_aa: CASSKAGQGLETQYF; cdr3_nt: TGTGCCAGCAGCAAAGCTGGACAGGGACTAGAGACCCAGTACTTC
d_call: NA; v_call: TRBV16; j_call: TRBJ1-4; clone_size: NA; cdr3_aa: CASSQSVYEKLFF; cdr3_nt: TGTGCCAGCAGCCAATCGGTATATGAAAAACTGTTTTTT
d_call: NA; v_call: TRBV6-5; j_call: TRBJ1-2; clone_size: NA; cdr3_aa: CASSLWDRGYGYTF; cdr3_nt: TGTGCCAGCAGTCTTTGGGACCGAGGGTACGGCTACACCTTC
d_call: NA; v_call: TRBV7-2; j_call: TRBJ2-2; clone_size: NA; cdr3_aa: CASSLTLTVGTAGELFF; cdr3_nt: TGTGCCAGCAGCTTGACCCTGACCGTAGGTACCGCCGGGGAGCTGTTTTTT
d_call: TRBD2; v_call: TRBV4-1; j_call: TRBJ2-7; clone_size: few; cdr3_aa: CASSQDLAGIYEQYF; cdr3_nt: TGCGCCAGCAGCCAAGATCTAGCGGGCATATACGAGCAGTACTTC
d_call: TRBD1; v_call: TRBV15; j_call: TRBJ2-1; clone_size: few; cdr3_aa: CATSRAGTGIYNEQFF; cdr3_nt: TGTGCCACCAGCAGAGCCGGGACAGGGATTTACAATGAGCAGTTCTTC
d_call: NA; v_call: TRBV6-1; j_call: TRBJ1-2; clone_size: NA; cdr3_aa: CASRVQGPTYGYTF; cdr3_nt: TGTGCCAGCAGAGTTCAGGGTCCCACCTATGGCTACACCTTC
d_call: NA; v_call: TRBV6-5; j_call: TRBJ2-5; clone_size: NA; cdr3_aa: CASSSQGFVGETQYF; cdr3_nt: TGTGCCAGCAGTTCTCAGGGGTTCGTGGGAGAGACCCAGTACTTC
d_call: NA; v_call: TRBV7-2; j_call: TRBJ2-3; clone_size: NA; cdr3_aa: CASSLGPHTDTQYF; cdr3_nt: TGTGCCAGCAGCCTCGGGCCCCACACAGATACGCAGTATTTT
d_call: TRBD2; v_call: TRBV2; j_call: TRBJ2-5; clone_size: NA; cdr3_aa: CASSEPGSGGWETQYF; cdr3_nt: TGTGCCAGCAGTGAGCCCGGTAGCGGGGGATGGGAGACCCAGTACTTC
d_call: NA; v_call: TRBV7-9; j_call: TRBJ1-1; clone_size: NA; cdr3_aa: CASSSRRSSTEAFF; cdr3_nt: TGTGCCAGCAGCTCGAGGCGGTCTTCCACTGAAGCTTTCTTT
d_call: TRBD2; v_call: TRBV7-2; j_call: TRBJ2-7; clone_size: once; cdr3_aa: CASSFGLAGGFAYEQYF; cdr3_nt: TGTGCCAGCAGCTTCGGACTAGCGGGAGGGTTCGCCTACGAGCAGTACTTC
d_call: NA; v_call: TRBV5-1; j_call: TRBJ2-7; clone_size: NA; cdr3_aa: CASSWDPEGEQYF; cdr3_nt: TGCGCCAGCAGCTGGGACCCCGAGGGCGAGCAGTACTTC
d_call: NA; v_call: TRBV7-6; j_call: TRBJ2-6; clone_size: NA; cdr3_aa: CASSLSTASGANVLTF; cdr3_nt: TGTGCCAGCAGCTTAAGCACGGCCTCTGGGGCCAACGTCCTGACTTTC
d_call: NA; v_call: TRBV28; j_call: TRBJ2-5; clone_size: NA; cdr3_aa: CASRKNQGQETQYF; cdr3_nt: TGTGCCAGCAGAAAAAACCAGGGACAAGAGACCCAGTACTTC
d_call: NA; v_call: TRBV10-3; j_call: TRBJ1-1; clone_size: NA; cdr3_aa: CAISRQMNTEAFF; cdr3_nt: TGTGCCATCAGTCGACAAATGAACACTGAAGCTTTCTTT
d_call: NA; v_call: TRBV5-5; j_call: TRBJ1-5; clone_size: NA; cdr3_aa: CASSLFPGHQPQHF; cdr3_nt: TGTGCCAGCAGCTTGTTTCCGGGACATCAGCCCCAGCATTTT
d_call: TRBD2; v_call: TRBV4-2; j_call: TRBJ2-1; clone_size: NA; cdr3_aa: CASSQVIAGGPRGEQFF; cdr3_nt: TGTGCCAGCAGCCAAGTTATAGCGGGAGGGCCAAGGGGTGAGCAGTTCTTC
d_call: NA; v_call: TRBV6-1; j_call: TRBJ1-1; clone_size: NA; cdr3_aa: CATRAISGITEAFF; cdr3_nt: TGTGCCACCCGGGCCATATCCGGTATCACTGAAGCTTTCTTT